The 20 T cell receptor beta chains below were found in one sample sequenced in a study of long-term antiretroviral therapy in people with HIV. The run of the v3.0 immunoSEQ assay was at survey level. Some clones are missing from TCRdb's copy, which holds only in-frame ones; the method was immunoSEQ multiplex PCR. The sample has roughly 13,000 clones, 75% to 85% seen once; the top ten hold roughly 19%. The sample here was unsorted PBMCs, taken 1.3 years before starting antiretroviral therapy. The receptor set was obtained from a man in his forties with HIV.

The CDR3 region has the DNA TGTGCCAGCAGCAACAGGGGTGGGACTGAAGCTTTCTTT. It codes for CASSNRGGTEAFF. The gene calls are TRBV7-2 and TRBJ1-1, with 7 bases that match TRBD1. The germline V gene encodes CDR1 SGHTA and CDR2 FQGNSA. This CDR3 contains 13 residues. Trimming cost V 5 bases and J 5 bases; bases outside gene matches: 5.

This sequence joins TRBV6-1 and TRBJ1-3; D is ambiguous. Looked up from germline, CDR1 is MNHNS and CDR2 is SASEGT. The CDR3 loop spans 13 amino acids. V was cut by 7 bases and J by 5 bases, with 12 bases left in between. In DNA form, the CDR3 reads TGTGCCAGCATCAACATTCCTAGAAACACCATATATTTT. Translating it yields CASINIPRNTIYF.

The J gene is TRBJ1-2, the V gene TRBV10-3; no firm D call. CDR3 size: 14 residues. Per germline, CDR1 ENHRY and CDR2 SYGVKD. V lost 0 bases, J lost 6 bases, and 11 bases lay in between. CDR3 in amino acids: CAISESVGPDGYTF. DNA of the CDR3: TGTGCCATCAGTGAGTCGGTGGGTCCGGATGGCTACACCTTC.

CDR3 sequence reads: CASSPHRGDYYEQYF. CDR3 coding DNA: TGCGCCAGCAGCCCACACAGGGGTGATTACTACGAGCAGTACTTC. The rearrangement links TRBV5-1 to TRBJ2-7; TRBD1 agrees at 7 bases. Germline CDR1 reads SGHRS; CDR2 reads YFSETQ. The CDR3 is 15 amino acids. The J segment lost 3 bases and the V segment lost 4 bases, leaving 10 bases of the junction unmatched.

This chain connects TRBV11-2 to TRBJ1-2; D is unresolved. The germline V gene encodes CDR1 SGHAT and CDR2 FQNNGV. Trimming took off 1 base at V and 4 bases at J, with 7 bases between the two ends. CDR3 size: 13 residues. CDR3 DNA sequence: TGTGCCAGCAGCTTAGGAACAGTCTATGGCTACACCTTC. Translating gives CASSLGTVYGYTF. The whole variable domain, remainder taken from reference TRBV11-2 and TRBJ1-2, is EAGVAQSPRYKIIEKRQSVAFWCNPISGHATLYWYQQILGQGPKLLIQFQNNGVVDDSQLPKDRFSAERLKGVDSTLKIQPAKLEDSAVYLCASSLGTVYGYTFGSGTRLTVV.

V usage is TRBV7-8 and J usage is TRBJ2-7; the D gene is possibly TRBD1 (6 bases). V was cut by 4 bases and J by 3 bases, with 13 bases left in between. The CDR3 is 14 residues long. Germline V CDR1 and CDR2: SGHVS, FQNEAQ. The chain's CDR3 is CASSSTQQGYEQYF. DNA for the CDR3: TGTGCCAGCAGCTCAACACAACAGGGCTACGAGCAGTACTTC.

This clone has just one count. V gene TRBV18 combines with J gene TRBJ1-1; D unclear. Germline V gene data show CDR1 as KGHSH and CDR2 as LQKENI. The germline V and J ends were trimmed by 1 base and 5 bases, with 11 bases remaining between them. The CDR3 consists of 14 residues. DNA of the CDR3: TGTGCCAGCTCACCACAGGGTGTCGGAACTGAAGCTTTCTTT. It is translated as CASSPQGVGTEAFF. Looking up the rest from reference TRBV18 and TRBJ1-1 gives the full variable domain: NAGVMQNPRHLVRRRGQEARLRCSPMKGHSHVYWYRQLPEEGLKFMVYLQKENIIDESGMPKERFSAEFPKEGPSILRIQQVVRGDSAAYFCASSPQGVGTEAFFGQGTRLTVV.

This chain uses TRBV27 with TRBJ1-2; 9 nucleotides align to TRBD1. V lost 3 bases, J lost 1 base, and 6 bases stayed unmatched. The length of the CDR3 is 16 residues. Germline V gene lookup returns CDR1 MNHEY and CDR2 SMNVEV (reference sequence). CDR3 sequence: CASSFRGTGFNYGYTF. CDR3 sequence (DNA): TGTGCCAGCAGTTTCAGGGGGACAGGGTTTAACTATGGCTACACCTTC.

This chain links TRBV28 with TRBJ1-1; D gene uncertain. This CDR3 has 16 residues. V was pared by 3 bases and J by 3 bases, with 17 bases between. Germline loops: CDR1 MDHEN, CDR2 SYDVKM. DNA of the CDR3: TGTGCCAGCAGTTTGGTACGGGATACGTGGGACACTGAAGCTTTCTTT. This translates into CASSLVRDTWDTEAFF. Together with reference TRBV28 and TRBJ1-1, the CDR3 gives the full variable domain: DVKVTQSSRYLVKRTGEKVFLECVQDMDHENMFWYRQDPGLGLRLIYFSYDVKMKEKGDIPEGYSVSREKKERFSLILESASTNQTSMYLCASSLVRDTWDTEAFFGQGTRLTVV.

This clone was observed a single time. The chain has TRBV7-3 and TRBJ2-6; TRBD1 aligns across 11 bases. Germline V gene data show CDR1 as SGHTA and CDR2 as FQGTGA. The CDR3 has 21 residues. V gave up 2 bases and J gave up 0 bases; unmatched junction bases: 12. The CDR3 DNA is TGTGCCAGCAGCTTATTCCCCCCCGGGACAGGGGGGATCTCTGGGGCCAACGTCCTGACTTTC. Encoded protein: CASSLFPPGTGGISGANVLTF. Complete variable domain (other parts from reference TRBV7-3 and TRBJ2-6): GAGVSQTPSNKVTEKGKYVELRCDPISGHTALYWYRQSLGQGPEFLIYFQGTGAADDSGLPNDRFFAVRPEGSVSTLKIQRTERGDSAVYLCASSLFPPGTGGISGANVLTFGAGSRLTVL.

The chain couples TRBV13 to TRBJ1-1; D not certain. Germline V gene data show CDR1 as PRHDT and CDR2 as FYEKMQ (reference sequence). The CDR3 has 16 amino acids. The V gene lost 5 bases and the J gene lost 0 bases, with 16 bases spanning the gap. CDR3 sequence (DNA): TGTGCCAGCAGCCCGGGAAGGCCAAACATGAACACTGAAGCTTTCTTT. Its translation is CASSPGRPNMNTEAFF.

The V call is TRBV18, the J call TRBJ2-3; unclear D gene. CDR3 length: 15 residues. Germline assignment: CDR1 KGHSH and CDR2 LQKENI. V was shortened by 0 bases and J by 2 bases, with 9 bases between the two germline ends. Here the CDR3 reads CASSPPRDPTDTQYF. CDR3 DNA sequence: TGTGCCAGCTCACCACCGAGAGATCCCACAGATACGCAGTATTTT. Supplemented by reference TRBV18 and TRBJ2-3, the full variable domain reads NAGVMQNPRHLVRRRGQEARLRCSPMKGHSHVYWYRQLPEEGLKFMVYLQKENIIDESGMPKERFSAEFPKEGPSILRIQQVVRGDSAAYFCASSPPRDPTDTQYFGPGTRLTVL.

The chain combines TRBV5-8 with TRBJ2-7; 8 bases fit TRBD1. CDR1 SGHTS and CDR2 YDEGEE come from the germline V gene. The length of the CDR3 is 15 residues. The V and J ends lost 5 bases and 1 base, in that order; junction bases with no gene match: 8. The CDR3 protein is CASRKRTGSSYEQYF. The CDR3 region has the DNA TGTGCCAGCAGGAAGAGGACAGGGAGTTCCTACGAGCAGTACTTC.

The CDR3 nucleotides read TGTGCCAGCAGCTTTAGCGGGGGCACAGATACGCAGTATTTT. Its protein is CASSFSGGTDTQYF. The chain has TRBV7-6 and TRBJ2-3; 8 bases align to TRBD2. This CDR3 has 14 amino acids. Germline V gene lookup returns CDR1 SGHVS and CDR2 FNYEAQ. Trimming took 3 bases from V and 1 from J; bases not matched to a gene: 0.

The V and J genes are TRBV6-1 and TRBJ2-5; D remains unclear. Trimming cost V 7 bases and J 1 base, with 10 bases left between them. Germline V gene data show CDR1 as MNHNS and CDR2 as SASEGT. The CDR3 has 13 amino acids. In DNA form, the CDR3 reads TGTGCCAGCAAGAGAGCTATCCAAGAGACCCAGTACTTC. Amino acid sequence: CASKRAIQETQYF.

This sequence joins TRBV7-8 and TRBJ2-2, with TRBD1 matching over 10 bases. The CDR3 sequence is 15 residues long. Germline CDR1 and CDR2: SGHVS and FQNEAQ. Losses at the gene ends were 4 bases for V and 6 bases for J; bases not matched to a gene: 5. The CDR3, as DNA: TGTGCCAGCAGCTCGGGGACAGGGGAGGCCGGGGAGCTGTTTTTT. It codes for CASSSGTGEAGELFF.

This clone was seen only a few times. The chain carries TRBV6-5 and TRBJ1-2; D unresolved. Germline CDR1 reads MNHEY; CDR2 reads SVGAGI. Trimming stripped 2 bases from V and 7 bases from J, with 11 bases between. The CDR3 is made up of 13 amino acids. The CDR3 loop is CASSYAGSGGYTF. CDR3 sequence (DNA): TGTGCCAGCAGTTACGCGGGCTCGGGTGGCTACACCTTC.

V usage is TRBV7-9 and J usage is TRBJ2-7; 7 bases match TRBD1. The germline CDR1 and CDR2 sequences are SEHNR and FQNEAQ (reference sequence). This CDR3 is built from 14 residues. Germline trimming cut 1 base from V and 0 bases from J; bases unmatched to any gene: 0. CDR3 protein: CASSLDRGSYEQYF. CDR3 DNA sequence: TGTGCCAGCAGCTTAGACAGGGGCTCCTACGAGCAGTACTTC.

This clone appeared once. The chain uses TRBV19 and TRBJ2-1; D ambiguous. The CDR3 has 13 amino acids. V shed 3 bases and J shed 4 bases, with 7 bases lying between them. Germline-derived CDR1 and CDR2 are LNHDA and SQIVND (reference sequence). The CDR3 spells CASSINGYNEQFF. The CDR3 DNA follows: TGTGCCAGTAGTATTAACGGATACAATGAGCAGTTCTTC.

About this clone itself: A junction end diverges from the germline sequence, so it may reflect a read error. CDR3 sequence reads: CASIPGGGDGYTF. Written as DNA, the CDR3 is TGTGCCAGCATCCCAGGGGGTGGGGATGGGTACACCTTC. This sequence joins TRBV28 and TRBJ1-2, with 7 bases that match TRBD1. The CDR3 is made up of 13 amino acids. Per the germline V gene, CDR1 is MDHEN and CDR2 is SYDVKM.